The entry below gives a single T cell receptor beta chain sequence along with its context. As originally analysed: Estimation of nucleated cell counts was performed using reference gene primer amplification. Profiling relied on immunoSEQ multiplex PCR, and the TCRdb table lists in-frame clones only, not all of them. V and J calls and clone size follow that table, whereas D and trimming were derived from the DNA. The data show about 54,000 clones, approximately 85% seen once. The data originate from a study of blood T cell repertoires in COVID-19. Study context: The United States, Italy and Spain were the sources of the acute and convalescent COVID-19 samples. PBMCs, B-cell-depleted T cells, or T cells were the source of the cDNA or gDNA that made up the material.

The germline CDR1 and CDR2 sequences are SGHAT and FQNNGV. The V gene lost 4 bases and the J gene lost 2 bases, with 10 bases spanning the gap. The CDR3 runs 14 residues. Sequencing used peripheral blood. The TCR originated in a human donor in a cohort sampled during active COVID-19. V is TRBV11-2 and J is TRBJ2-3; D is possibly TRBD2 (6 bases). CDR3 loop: CASSSDYPTDTQYF. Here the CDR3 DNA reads TGTGCCAGCAGCTCGGACTATCCCACAGATACGCAGTATTTT.